These 18 T cell receptor beta chains came from one sample sequenced in a study of post-analysis software for immune sequencing data (dated by TCRdb to between 2014 and 2017). What the study reported, not specific to this receptor: Roughly 5 TRBV segments, including TRBV5-6, TRBV5-1 and TRBV20-1, were significantly more frequent in patients than controls.

Their antigens are not known. To prepare the library, PCR was applied. Sequencing was performed on an Illumina HiSeq 2500. Unique molecular identifiers were incorporated into TCR beta cDNA libraries to reduce PCR and sequencing biases. Through fastp at Q25 and MiXCR, TCRdb rebuilt clones from the public reads, retaining in-frame beta chains. Each entry is one CDR3 protein sequence, shown with its most common DNA and genes. This sample gives hundreds of thousands of distinct CDR3 sequences in total; roughly half of them show up just once. In total, the top ten clones hold approximately 4.3% of the sample. What was sequenced was blood. The receptors derive from a girl aged 5-17 years with multiple sclerosis.

This clonotype was recorded a few times. CDR3 region: CASSFGQGGTDTQYF. The CDR3 bases are TGTGCCAGCAGCTTTGGGCAGGGGGGCACAGATACGCAGTATTTT. The chain uses TRBV11-2 and TRBJ2-3; TRBD1 aligns across 7 bases. After removal of 3 bases from V and 1 base from J, the junction contained 4 bases not matched to a gene. The length of the CDR3 is 15 residues. Germline V gene lookup returns CDR1 SGHAT and CDR2 FQNNGV. The full variable domain, completed using reference TRBV11-2 and TRBJ2-3, is EAGVAQSPRYKIIEKRQSVAFWCNPISGHATLYWYQQILGQGPKLLIQFQNNGVVDDSQLPKDRFSAERLKGVDSTLKIQPAKLEDSAVYLCASSFGQGGTDTQYFGPGTRLTVL.

This chain uses TRBV7-2 with TRBJ2-3, with 10 positions matching TRBD2. J was trimmed by 0 bases and V by 0 bases; bases with no gene match: 6. This CDR3 contains 18 residues. Germline V gene data show CDR1 as SGHTA and CDR2 as FQGNSA. CDR3 DNA sequence: TGTGCCAGCAGCTTAGCGAGAGCTAGCGGGGGAAGCACAGATACGCAGTATTTT. Its protein product is CASSLARASGGSTDTQYF.

This chain joins TRBV5-1 and TRBJ2-1; 13 bases are shared with TRBD2. Germline CDR1 is SGHRS and CDR2 is YFSETQ. This CDR3 is 15 amino acids long. The J segment lost 8 bases and the V segment lost 4 bases, leaving 6 bases of the junction unmatched. The CDR3, as DNA: TGCGCCAGCAGCGTTGGACTAGCGGGAGTGGATGAGCAGTTCTTC. Translating gives CASSVGLAGVDEQFF.

V gene TRBV29-1 combines with J gene TRBJ2-1; D is perhaps TRBD1 (6 bases). Germline assignment: CDR1 SQVTM and CDR2 ANQGSEA. The CDR3 totals 12 residues. CDR3 in DNA: TGCAGTGAGATCCAAGGGGGAGATGAGCAGTTCTTC. Translation: CSEIQGGDEQFF.

The chain links TRBV7-8 to TRBJ2-4; 8 bases map to TRBD1. The trim removed 3 bases at V and 7 bases at J, leaving 2 bases unmatched. The CDR3 is made up of 13 amino acids. Germline V CDR1 and CDR2: SGHVS, FQNEAQ. The CDR3 region is CASSFHRGNIQYF. The CDR3 DNA sequence: TGTGCCAGCAGCTTCCACAGGGGGAACATTCAGTACTTC.

This chain's CDR3 is CASSFGLAGGPTDTQYF. DNA for the CDR3: TGTGCCAGCAGTTTCGGACTAGCGGGGGGACCCACAGATACGCAGTATTTT. The chain is built from TRBV12-3 or TRBV12-4 and TRBJ2-3; 14 nucleotides align to TRBD2. This CDR3 spans 17 amino acids. J was trimmed by 2 bases and V by 3 bases; bases with no gene match: 4.

J is TRBJ2-1 and V is TRBV20-1; 11 nucleotides match TRBD1. Germline CDR1 reads DFQATT; CDR2 reads SNEGSKA (reference sequence). This CDR3 is 15 amino acids long. J lost 7 bases, V lost 6 bases, and 11 bases had no gene match. The CDR3, as DNA: TGCAGTGCCCCCACCCGGGACAGGGGGAGAAATGAGCAGTTCTTC. Its protein product is CSAPTRDRGRNEQFF.

The J gene is TRBJ2-7, the V gene TRBV15, with D tentatively TRBD2 (5 bases). Looked up from germline, CDR1 is LNHNV and CDR2 is YYDKDF (reference sequence). The CDR3 length is 12 residues. V lost 5 bases to trimming and J lost 3 bases, with 8 bases between them. CDR3 DNA: TGTGCCACCAGCTTTGAGGGCTACGAGCAGTACTTC. The encoded protein is CATSFEGYEQYF.

This clonotype was observed many times. The gene calls are TRBV20-1 and TRBJ2-1; a possible D gene is TRBD1 (5 bases). Between the trimmed V and J ends, which lost 6 bases and 0 bases, there was a span of 15 bases. This CDR3 has 15 amino acids. The germline V gene encodes CDR1 DFQATT and CDR2 SNEGSKA (reference sequence). CDR3 protein: CSALTGESSYNEQFF. In DNA, the CDR3 is TGCAGTGCCCTCACAGGCGAAAGCTCCTACAATGAGCAGTTCTTC.

This clonotype was counted a few times. The chain recombines TRBV5-1 with TRBJ2-5; D tentatively fits TRBD1 or TRBD2 (5 bases each). There are 13 residues in the CDR3. The V end was cut by 4 bases, the J end by 1 base, with 8 bases between. Per the germline V gene, CDR1 is SGHRS and CDR2 is YFSETQ. DNA for the CDR3: TGCGCCAGCAGCGGTGGGACCCAAGAGACCCAGTACTTC. This codes for CASSGGTQETQYF.

The chain uses TRBV15 and TRBJ2-5, with D perhaps TRBD1 (5 bases). Germline assignment: CDR1 LNHNV and CDR2 YYDKDF (reference sequence). CDR3 length: 15 residues. V was trimmed by 0 bases and J by 1 base, leaving 9 bases between them. DNA for the CDR3: TGTGCCACCAGCAGAGACTCAGGGATCCAAGAGACCCAGTACTTC. Amino acid sequence: CATSRDSGIQETQYF.

This clonotype has only a few counts. This sequence joins TRBV6-6 and TRBJ1-2; D is possibly TRBD1 (5 bases). Trimming took off 7 bases at V and 6 bases at J, with 12 bases between the two ends. CDR3 length: 12 amino acids. CDR1 is MNHNY and CDR2 is SVGAGI in the germline V gene (reference sequence). The DNA for the CDR3 is TGTGCCAGCATCGGGGCGGTGGATGGCTACACCTTC. Protein: CASIGAVDGYTF.

The rearrangement uses TRBV7-9 and TRBJ2-7; possible D gene TRBD1, 5 bases. Trimming stripped 5 bases from V and 1 base from J, with 12 bases between. Germline lookup yields CDR1 SEHNR and CDR2 FQNEAQ (reference sequence). This CDR3 spans 14 amino acids. This CDR3 reads CASSNPRGSYEQYF. For the CDR3, the DNA is TGTGCCAGCAGCAACCCTAGGGGTTCCTACGAGCAGTACTTC. The full variable domain, with the rest looked up from reference TRBV7-9 and TRBJ2-7, is DTGVSQNPRHKITKRGQNVTFRCDPISEHNRLYWYRQTLGQGPEFLTYFQNEAQLEKSRLLSDRFSAERPKGSFSTLEIQRTEQGDSAMYLCASSNPRGSYEQYFGPGTRLTVT.

There are a few counts of this clonotype. J is TRBJ2-4 and V is TRBV6-1, with D possibly matching TRBD1 (5 bases). This CDR3 has 16 amino acids. V lost 6 bases and J 1 base, leaving 16 bases between the germline ends. CDR1 is MNHNS, CDR2 SASEGT, per germline. The CDR3 is CASSDTGSVAKNIQYF. CDR3 nucleotide sequence: TGTGCCAGCAGCGATACAGGTTCGGTGGCCAAAAACATTCAGTACTTC.

This clonotype has a handful of counts. The chain uses TRBV6-2 or TRBV6-3 and TRBJ2-1; D call uncertain. Trimming stripped 0 bases from V and 8 bases from J, with 8 bases between. CDR1 and CDR2 (germline): MNHEY, SVGEGT. This CDR3 has 13 amino acids. CDR3 sequence: CASSYSKADEQFF. CDR3 in DNA: TGTGCCAGCAGTTACTCGAAGGCTGATGAGCAGTTCTTC.

This chain uses TRBV12-3 or TRBV12-4 with TRBJ1-1; possible D gene TRBD1, 5 bases. The CDR3 is made up of 15 amino acids. The germline V and J ends were trimmed by 7 bases and 0 bases, with 15 bases remaining between them. In DNA, the CDR3 is TGTGCCAGCACCTGGTCAGGGTGGATGAACACTGAAGCTTTCTTT. It specifies CASTWSGWMNTEAFF.

The chain employs TRBV20-1 and TRBJ2-1; D remains unclear. CDR1 is DFQATT and CDR2 is SNEGSKA in the germline V gene (reference sequence). The ends were cut back, 2 bases at V and 0 bases at J, with 11 bases in the middle. The length of the CDR3 is 15 residues. For the CDR3, the DNA is TGCAGTGCTAGACGCTTCATGAGCTCCTACAATGAGCAGTTCTTC. Translated, it gives CSARRFMSSYNEQFF.

The chain carries TRBV12-3 or TRBV12-4 and TRBJ2-1; 9 positions match TRBD1. Trimming took 6 bases from V and 4 from J; bases not matched to a gene: 7. The CDR3 totals 15 residues. The CDR3 coding sequence is TGTGCCAGCAGCTTTGGGACAGGGTTTTACAATGAGCAGTTCTTC. Translating it yields CASSFGTGFYNEQFF.